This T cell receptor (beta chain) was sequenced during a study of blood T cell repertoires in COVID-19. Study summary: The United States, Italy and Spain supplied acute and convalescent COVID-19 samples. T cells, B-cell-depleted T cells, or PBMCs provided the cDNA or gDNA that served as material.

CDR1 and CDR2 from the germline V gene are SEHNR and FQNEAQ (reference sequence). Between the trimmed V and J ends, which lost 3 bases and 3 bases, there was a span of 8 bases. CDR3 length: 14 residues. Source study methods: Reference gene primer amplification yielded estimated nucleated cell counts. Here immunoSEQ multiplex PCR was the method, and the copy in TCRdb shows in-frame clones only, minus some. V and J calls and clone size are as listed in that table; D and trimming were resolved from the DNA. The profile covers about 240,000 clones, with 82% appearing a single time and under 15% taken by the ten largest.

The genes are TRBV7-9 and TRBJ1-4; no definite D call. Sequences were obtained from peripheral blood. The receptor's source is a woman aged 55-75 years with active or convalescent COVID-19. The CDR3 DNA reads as TGTGCCAGCAGCTTTAGCCCCTCTAATGAAAAACTGTTTTTT. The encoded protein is CASSFSPSNEKLFF.